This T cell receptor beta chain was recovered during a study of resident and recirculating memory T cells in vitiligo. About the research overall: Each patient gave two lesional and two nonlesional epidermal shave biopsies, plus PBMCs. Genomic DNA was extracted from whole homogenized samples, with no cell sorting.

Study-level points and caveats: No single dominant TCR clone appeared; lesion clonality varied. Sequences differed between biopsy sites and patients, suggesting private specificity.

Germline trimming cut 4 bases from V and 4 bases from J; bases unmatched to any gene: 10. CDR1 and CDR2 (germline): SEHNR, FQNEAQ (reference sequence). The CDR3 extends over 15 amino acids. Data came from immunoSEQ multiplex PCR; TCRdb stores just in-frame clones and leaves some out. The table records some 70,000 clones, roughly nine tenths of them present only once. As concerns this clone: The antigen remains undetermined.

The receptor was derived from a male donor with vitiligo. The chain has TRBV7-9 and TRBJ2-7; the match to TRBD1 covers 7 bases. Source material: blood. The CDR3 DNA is TGTGCCAGCAGCTCTACCCTGGGACAGTTTTACGAGCAGTACTTC. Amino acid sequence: CASSSTLGQFYEQYF.